The following is a T cell receptor beta chain sequence with its context. The antigen is not known. The sample belongs to a study of T cells in Graves' hyperthyroidism and ophthalmopathy. Per germline, CDR1 DFQATT and CDR2 SNEGSKA (reference sequence). This CDR3 spans 14 amino acids. The ends lost 1 base at V and 2 bases at J; junction bases unmatched: 5. It was RNA transcripts that yielded the amplified TCR beta CDR3 regions. HTBI primers drove first-round RT-PCR of the TCR CDR3. TCRdb reprocessed the multiplex PCR reads with MiXCR, giving one entry per CDR3 protein. Of 650,000 to 800,000 distinct CDR3 sequences in the sample, about 45% were seen once. Findings of the study overall: Patients with ophthalmopathy were separated from those with stable hyperthyroidism by a 13 V-J model.

The TCR comes from an adult man with Graves' disease, either hyperthyroidism or ophthalmopathy (not recorded which). Sequencing was carried out using peripheral blood or thyroid tissue (not recorded which). The chain has TRBV20-1 and TRBJ2-7; 7 nucleotides agree with TRBD2. The CDR3 loop reads CSARGQGGAYEQYF. The CDR3 bases are TGCAGTGCTAGAGGGCAGGGAGGGGCCTACGAGCAGTACTTC.